This TCR beta chain was observed in a study of control samples from healthy donors and cancer patients. Trimming stripped 1 base from V and 6 bases from J, with 10 bases between. The CDR3 extends over 14 amino acids. Germline-derived CDR1 and CDR2 are SGHAT and FQNNGV. The repertoire was sequenced with immunoSEQ multiplex PCR; TCRdb's copy has only in-frame clones and lacks some. This repertoire shows about 150,000 clones, approximately 93% found once; its top ten account for 5.8%. The sequencing sample was made of blood. The V gene is TRBV11-2, the J gene TRBJ2-1; D ambiguous. The TCR comes from a man between 18 and 29 years old in good health. The CDR3 DNA reads as TGTGCCAGCAGCTTAGCCAGCCGGAGCAATGAGCAGTTCTTC. Its protein product is CASSLASRSNEQFF.